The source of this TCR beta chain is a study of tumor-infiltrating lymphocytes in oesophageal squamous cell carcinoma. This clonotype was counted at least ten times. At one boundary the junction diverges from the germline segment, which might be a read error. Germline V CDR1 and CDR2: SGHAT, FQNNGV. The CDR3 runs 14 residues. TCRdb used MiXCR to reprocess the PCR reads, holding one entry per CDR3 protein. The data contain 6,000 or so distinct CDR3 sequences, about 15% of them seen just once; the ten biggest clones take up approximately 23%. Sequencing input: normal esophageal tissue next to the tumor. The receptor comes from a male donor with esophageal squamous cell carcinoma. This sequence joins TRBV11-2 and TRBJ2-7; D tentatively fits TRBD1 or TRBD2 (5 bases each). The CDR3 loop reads CASSLAGPNSPLHF. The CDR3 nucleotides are TGTGCCAGCAGCTTAGCGGGGCCCAATTCACCCCTCCACTTC.